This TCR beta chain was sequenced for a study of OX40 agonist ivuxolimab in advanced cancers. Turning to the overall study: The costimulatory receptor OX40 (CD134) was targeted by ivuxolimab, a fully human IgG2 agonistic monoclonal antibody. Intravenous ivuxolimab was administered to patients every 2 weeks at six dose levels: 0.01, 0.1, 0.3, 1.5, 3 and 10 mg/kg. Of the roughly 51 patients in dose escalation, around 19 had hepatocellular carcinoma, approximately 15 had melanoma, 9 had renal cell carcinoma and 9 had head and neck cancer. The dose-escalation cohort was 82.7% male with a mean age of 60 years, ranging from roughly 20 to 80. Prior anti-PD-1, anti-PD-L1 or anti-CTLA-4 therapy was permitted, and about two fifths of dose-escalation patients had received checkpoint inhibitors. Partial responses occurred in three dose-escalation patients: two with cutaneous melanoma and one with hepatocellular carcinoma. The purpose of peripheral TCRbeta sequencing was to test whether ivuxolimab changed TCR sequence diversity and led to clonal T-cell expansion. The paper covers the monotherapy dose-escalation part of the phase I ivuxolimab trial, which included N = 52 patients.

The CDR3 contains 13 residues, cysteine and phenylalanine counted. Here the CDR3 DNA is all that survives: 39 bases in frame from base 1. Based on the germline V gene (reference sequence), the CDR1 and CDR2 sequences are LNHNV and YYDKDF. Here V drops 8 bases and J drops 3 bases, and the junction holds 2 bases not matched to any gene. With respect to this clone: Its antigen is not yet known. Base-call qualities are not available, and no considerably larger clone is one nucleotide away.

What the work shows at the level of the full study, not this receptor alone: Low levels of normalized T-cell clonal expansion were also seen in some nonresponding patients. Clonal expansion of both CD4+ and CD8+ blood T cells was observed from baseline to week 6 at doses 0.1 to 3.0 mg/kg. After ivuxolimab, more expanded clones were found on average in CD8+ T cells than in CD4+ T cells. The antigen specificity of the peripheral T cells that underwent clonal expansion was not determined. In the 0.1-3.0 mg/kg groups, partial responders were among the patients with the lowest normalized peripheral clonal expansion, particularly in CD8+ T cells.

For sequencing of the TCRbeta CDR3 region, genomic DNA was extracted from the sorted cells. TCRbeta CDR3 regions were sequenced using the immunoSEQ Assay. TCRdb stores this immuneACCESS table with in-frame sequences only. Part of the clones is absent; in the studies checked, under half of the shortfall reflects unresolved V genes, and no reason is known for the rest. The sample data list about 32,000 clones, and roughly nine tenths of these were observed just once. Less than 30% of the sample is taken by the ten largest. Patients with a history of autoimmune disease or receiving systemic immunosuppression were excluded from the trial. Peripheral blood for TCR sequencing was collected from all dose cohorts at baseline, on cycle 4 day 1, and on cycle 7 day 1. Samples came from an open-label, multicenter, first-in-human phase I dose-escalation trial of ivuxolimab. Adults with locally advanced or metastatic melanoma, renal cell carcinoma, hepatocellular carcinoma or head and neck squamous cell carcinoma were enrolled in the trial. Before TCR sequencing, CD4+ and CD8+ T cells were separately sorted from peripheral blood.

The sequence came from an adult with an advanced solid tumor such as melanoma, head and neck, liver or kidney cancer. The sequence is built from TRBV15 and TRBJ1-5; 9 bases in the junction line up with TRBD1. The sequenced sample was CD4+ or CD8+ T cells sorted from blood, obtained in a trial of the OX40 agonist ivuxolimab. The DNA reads TGTGCCACCGGACAGGGGAACAATCAGCCCCAGCATTTT. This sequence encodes CATGQGNNQPQHF.